One sample yielded the 15 T cell receptor beta chains listed below, sequenced in a study of T cell changes during pregnancy in multiple sclerosis. Sequencing used immunoSEQ multiplex PCR; TCRdb keeps in-frame clones, though not all of them. The sample yields fewer than 25,000 clones, about 90% seen once. The sequencing used CD4+ T cells from peripheral blood mononuclear cells, collected in the third trimester of pregnancy. These receptors were obtained from a female donor in good health, enrolled as a control in a pregnancy study.

This chain uses TRBV2 with TRBJ2-1; 10 bases fit TRBD1. This CDR3 comprises 13 residues. From germline, CDR1 is SNHLY and CDR2 FYNNEI. V gave up 6 bases and J gave up 9 bases; unmatched junction bases: 5. The CDR3: CASSGTGVSEQFF. DNA for the CDR3: TGTGCCAGCAGCGGGACAGGGGTCAGTGAGCAGTTCTTC.

This clone showed up just a few times. CDR3 amino acids: CASSLQLQGAEAFF. The CDR3 DNA reads as TGTGCCAGCAGTTTACAGCTACAGGGGGCTGAAGCTTTCTTT. The chain uses TRBV27 and TRBJ1-1, with TRBD1 identical over 8 bases. Germline assignment: CDR1 MNHEY and CDR2 SMNVEV (reference sequence). This CDR3 has 14 residues. The trim removed 2 bases at V and 6 bases at J, leaving 5 bases unmatched.

This chain connects TRBV7-8 to TRBJ2-2; D perhaps matches TRBD1 (9 bases). Germline values: CDR1 SGHVS, CDR2 FQNEAQ. The CDR3 is made up of 19 amino acids. Trimming left V 5 bases short and J 5 bases short, with 27 bases between. CDR3 sequence (DNA): TGTGCCAGCAGCCCCTATAGAGTAGCGGGACAGGGAAGGACCGGGGAGCTGTTTTTT. Its translation is CASSPYRVAGQGRTGELFF.

The CDR3, as DNA: TGTGCCAGCTCACCACCAGGGCAGGGGGCTATCAATGAGCAGTTCTTC. Translation gives CASSPPGQGAINEQFF. The chain employs TRBV18 and TRBJ2-1; TRBD1 aligns across 8 bases. V dropped 0 bases and J dropped 6; count of bases not matched to a gene: 7. This CDR3 has 16 residues. Germline loops: CDR1 KGHSH, CDR2 LQKENI.

The chain employs TRBV6-1 and TRBJ1-1, with a possible D match to TRBD1 (5 bases). Per the germline V gene, CDR1 is MNHNS and CDR2 is SASEGT. Trimming cost V 2 bases and J 1 base, with 20 bases left between them. The CDR3 contains 18 residues. CDR3 sequence: CASSERGEGLGENTEAFF. The CDR3 bases are TGTGCCAGCAGTGAACGTGGGGAGGGGTTAGGAGAGAACACTGAAGCTTTCTTT.

V and J are TRBV6-5 and TRBJ2-3; maybe TRBD2 (6 bases). The CDR3 runs 15 residues. Deletions cut 7 bases from V and 0 bases from J, with 14 bases between. CDR1 and CDR2 (germline): MNHEY, SVGAGI. CDR3 coding DNA: TGTGCCAGCACCGACGTGCGGGGTAGCACAGATACGCAGTATTTT. It specifies CASTDVRGSTDTQYF.

The chain employs TRBV6-1 and TRBJ2-7; 10 bases agree with TRBD2. The junction had 4 bases not matched to a gene; V was cut back by 0 bases and J by 5 bases. The CDR3 covers 15 residues. The germline V gene has CDR1 MNHNS and CDR2 SASEGT. CDR3 protein: CASSEASGRMNEQYF. Here the CDR3 DNA reads TGTGCCAGCAGTGAAGCTAGCGGGAGGATGAACGAGCAGTACTTC.

The J gene is TRBJ1-2, the V gene TRBV2; 8 nucleotides agree with TRBD1. CDR1 and CDR2 from the germline V gene are SNHLY and FYNNEI. The CDR3 totals 14 residues. Trimming took 7 bases from V and 5 from J; bases not matched to a gene: 9. This CDR3 reads CASTLTGDYYGYTF. The DNA of the CDR3 is TGTGCCAGCACCCTGACAGGGGATTATTATGGCTACACCTTC.

On this clone: At one end, the junction sequence differs from germline, possibly due to a read error. The chain couples TRBV19 to TRBJ1-6; D is undetermined. CDR3 length: 15 residues. Germline V lookup: CDR1 LNHDA, CDR2 SQIVND (reference sequence). The CDR3 region has the DNA TGTGCCAGTACCACCGTCTCCGGAGGTTATTCACTCCTCCACTTT. It yields the protein CASTTVSGGYSLLHF.

The CDR3 loop is CASSFAVNTEAFF. CDR3 in DNA: TGTGCCAGCAGCTTCGCAGTGAACACTGAAGCTTTCTTT. This chain connects TRBV5-5 to TRBJ1-1; D is uncertain. This CDR3 region has 13 residues. Looked up from germline, CDR1 is SGHKS and CDR2 is YYEKEE (reference sequence). Trimming took off 2 bases at V and 0 bases at J, with 5 bases between the two ends.

CDR3 loop: CASSLKVRVEQYF. The DNA for the CDR3 is TGTGCCAGCAGCCTAAAGGTCCGGGTCGAGCAGTACTTC. This sequence joins TRBV7-9 and TRBJ2-7; D gene unclear. V lost 5 bases, J lost 6 bases, and 14 bases lay in between. CDR1 is SEHNR and CDR2 is FQNEAQ in the germline V gene (reference sequence). CDR3 length: 13 residues.

This sequence joins TRBV4-3 and TRBJ2-3, with D maybe TRBD1 (5 bases). Per the germline V gene, CDR1 is LGHNA and CDR2 is YSLEER. CDR3 size: 15 residues. Deletions cut 3 bases from V and 1 base from J, with 11 bases between. Here the CDR3 reads CASSHDLRGTDTQYF. CDR3 DNA: TGCGCCAGCAGCCACGACCTCAGGGGCACAGATACGCAGTATTTT.

The chain uses TRBV5-1 and TRBJ2-5; 14 bases map to TRBD2. The CDR3 covers 16 residues. Unmatched junction bases numbered 6, after V lost 2 bases and J lost 6 bases. Germline V gene data show CDR1 as SGHRS and CDR2 as YFSETQ. The CDR3 sequence is CASSFGLAGGGKTQYF. Here the CDR3 DNA reads TGCGCCAGCAGCTTCGGACTAGCGGGGGGCGGGAAGACCCAGTACTTC. Complete variable domain (other parts from reference TRBV5-1 and TRBJ2-5): KAGVTQTPRYLIKTRGQQVTLSCSPISGHRSVSWYQQTPGQGLQFLFEYFSETQRNKGNFPGRFSGRQFSNSRSEMNVSTLELGDSALYLCASSFGLAGGGKTQYFGPGTRLLVL.

This chain uses TRBV6-5 with TRBJ1-5, with D perhaps matching TRBD1 (6 bases). V shed 5 bases and J shed 6 bases, with 8 bases lying between them. The CDR3 totals 12 residues. Germline V CDR1 and CDR2: MNHEY, SVGAGI. The chain's CDR3 is CASSLRGQPQHF. Here the CDR3 DNA reads TGTGCCAGCAGTCTCAGGGGTCAGCCCCAGCATTTT.

The chain links TRBV5-6 to TRBJ2-7, with a possible D match to TRBD1 (6 bases). The CDR3 runs to 15 residues. The V gene's germline CDR1 is SGHDT and CDR2 YYEEEE. Trimming took 0 bases from V and 9 from J, leaving 19 bases between them. The CDR3 region is CASSLGGGTFGGQYF. In nucleotides, the CDR3 is TGTGCCAGCAGCTTGGGAGGGGGTACCTTTGGGGGGCAGTACTTC. Full variable domain (rest looked up from reference TRBV5-6 and TRBJ2-7): DAGVTQSPTHLIKTRGQQVTLRCSPKSGHDTVSWYQQALGQGPQFIFQYYEEEERQRGNFPDRFSGHQFPNYSSELNVNALLLGDSALYLCASSLGGGTFGGQYFGPGTRLTVT.